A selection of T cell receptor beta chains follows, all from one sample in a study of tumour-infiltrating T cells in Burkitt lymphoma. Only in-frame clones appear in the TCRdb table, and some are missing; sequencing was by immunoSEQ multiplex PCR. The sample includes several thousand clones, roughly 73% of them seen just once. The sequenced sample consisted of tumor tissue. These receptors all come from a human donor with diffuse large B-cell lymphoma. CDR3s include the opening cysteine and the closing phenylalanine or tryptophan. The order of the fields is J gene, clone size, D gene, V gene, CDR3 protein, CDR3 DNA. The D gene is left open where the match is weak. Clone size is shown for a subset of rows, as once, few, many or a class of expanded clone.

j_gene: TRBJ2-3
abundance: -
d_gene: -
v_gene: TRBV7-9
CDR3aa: CASSLVIRADTQYF
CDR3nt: TGTGCCAGCAGCTTAGTTATCAGGGCAGATACGCAGTATTTT

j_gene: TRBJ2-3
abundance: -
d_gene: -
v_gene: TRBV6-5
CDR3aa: CASSPSGGTDTQYF
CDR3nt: TGTGCCAGCAGTCCCTCTGGTGGCACAGATACGCAGTATTTT

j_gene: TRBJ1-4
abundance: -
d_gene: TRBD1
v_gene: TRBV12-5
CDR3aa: CASGSARGGLNEKLFF
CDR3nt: TGTGCTAGTGGTTCCGCAAGAGGGGGCCTAAATGAAAAACTGTTTTTT

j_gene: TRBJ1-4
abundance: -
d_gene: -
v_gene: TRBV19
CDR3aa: CASSRALNEKLFF
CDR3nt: TGTGCCAGTAGTAGAGCCCTTAATGAAAAACTGTTTTTT

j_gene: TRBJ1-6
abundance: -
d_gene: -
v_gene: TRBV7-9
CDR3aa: CASSNDRLPQRSSSPLHF
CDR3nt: TGTGCCAGCAGTAATGACAGACTACCCCAAAGGAGCAGTTCACCCCTCCACTTT

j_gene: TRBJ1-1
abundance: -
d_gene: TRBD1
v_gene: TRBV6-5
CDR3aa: CASSRPGTGNTVAFF
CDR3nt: TGTGCCAGCAGTAGACCCGGGACAGGGAACACTGTAGCTTTCTTT

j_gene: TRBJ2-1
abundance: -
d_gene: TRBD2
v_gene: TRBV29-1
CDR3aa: CSVDGLAGDNEQFF
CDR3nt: TGCAGCGTGGACGGACTAGCGGGGGACAATGAGCAGTTCTTC

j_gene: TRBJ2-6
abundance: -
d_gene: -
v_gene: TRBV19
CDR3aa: CASSIKIGANVLTF
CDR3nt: TGTGCCAGTAGTATCAAGATCGGGGCCAACGTCCTGACTTTC

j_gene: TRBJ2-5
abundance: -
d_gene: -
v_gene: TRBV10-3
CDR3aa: CAISDTGDRLGETQYF
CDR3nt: TGTGCCATCAGTGACACCGGGGACAGACTAGGAGAGACCCAGTACTTC

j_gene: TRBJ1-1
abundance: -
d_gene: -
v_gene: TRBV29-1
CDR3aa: CSVEGGKGTEAFF
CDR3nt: TGCAGCGTTGAAGGAGGGAAGGGCACTGAAGCTTTCTTT

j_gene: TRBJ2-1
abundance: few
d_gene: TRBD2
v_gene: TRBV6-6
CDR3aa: CAGGLGLHNEQFF
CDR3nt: TGTGCCGGAGGACTAGGGCTTCACAATGAGCAGTTCTTC

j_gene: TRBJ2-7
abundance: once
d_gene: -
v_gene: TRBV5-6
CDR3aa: CASSFGAYEQYF
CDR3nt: TGTGCCAGCAGCTTCGGTGCCTACGAGCAGTACTTC

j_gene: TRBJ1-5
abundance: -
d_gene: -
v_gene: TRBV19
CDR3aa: CASSPALDQPQHF
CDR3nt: TGTGCCAGTAGCCCCGCGTTGGATCAGCCCCAGCATTTT

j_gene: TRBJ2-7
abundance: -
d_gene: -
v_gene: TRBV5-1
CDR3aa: CASRVGVEQYF
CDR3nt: TGCGCCAGCAGGGTTGGGGTCGAGCAGTACTTC

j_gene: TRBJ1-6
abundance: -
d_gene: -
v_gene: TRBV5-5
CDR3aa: CASSLAMGASWNSPLHF
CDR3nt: TGTGCCAGCAGCTTGGCGATGGGCGCCTCGTGGAATTCACCCCTCCACTTT

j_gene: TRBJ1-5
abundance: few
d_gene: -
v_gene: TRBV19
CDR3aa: CASSRLTLNQPQHF
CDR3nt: TGTGCCAGTAGTAGGTTGACCCTCAATCAGCCCCAGCATTTT

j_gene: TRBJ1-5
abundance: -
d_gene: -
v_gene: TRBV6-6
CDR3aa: CASRTFGGLGQPQHF
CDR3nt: TGTGCCAGCAGGACGTTTGGGGGTCTTGGTCAGCCCCAGCATTTT

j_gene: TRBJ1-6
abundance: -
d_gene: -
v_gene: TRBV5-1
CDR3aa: CASSLGWNSPLHF
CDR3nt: TGCGCCAGCAGCCTTGGATGGAATTCACCCCTCCACTTT

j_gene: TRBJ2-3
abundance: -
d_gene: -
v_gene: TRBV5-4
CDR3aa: CASSLAGVTQYF
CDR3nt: TGTGCCAGCAGCTTGGCGGGTGTTACGCAGTATTTT

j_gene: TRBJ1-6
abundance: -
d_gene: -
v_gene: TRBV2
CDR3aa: CASSYGDRGDSPLHF
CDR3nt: TGTGCCAGCAGTTACGGGGATCGGGGGGACTCACCCCTCCACTTT

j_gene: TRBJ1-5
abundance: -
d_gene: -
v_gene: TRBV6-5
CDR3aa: CASSYSGDDNQPQHF
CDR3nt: TGTGCCAGCAGTTACTCCGGGGACGACAATCAGCCCCAGCATTTT

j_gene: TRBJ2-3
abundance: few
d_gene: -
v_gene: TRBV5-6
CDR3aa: CASSLAADTQYF
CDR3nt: TGTGCCAGCAGCTTGGCGGCAGATACGCAGTATTTT

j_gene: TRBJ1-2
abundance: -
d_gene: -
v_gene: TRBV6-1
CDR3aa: CASSGSRARSGYTF
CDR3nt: TGTGCCAGCAGTGGCTCTAGGGCCCGCTCGGGCTACACCTTC

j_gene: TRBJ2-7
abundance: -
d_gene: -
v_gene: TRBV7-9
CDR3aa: CASSLIIDEQYF
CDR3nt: TGTGCCAGCAGCTTGATTATTGACGAGCAGTACTTC

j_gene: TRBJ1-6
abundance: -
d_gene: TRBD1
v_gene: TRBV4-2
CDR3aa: CASSFLDRGSTPLHF
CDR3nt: TGTGCCAGCAGCTTTCTTGACAGGGGCTCCACACCCCTCCACTTT

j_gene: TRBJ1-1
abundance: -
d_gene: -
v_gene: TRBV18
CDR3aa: CASSPFGELNTEAFF
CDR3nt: TGTGCCAGCTCACCATTTGGAGAGTTGAACACTGAAGCTTTCTTT

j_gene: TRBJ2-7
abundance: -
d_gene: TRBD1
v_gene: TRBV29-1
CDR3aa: CSVEDRKTGGIRQYF
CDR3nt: TGCAGCGTTGAAGATAGGAAGACAGGGGGTATAAGGCAGTACTTC

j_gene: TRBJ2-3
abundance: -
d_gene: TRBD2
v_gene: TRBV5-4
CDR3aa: CASSSTSGTDTQYF
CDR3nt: TGTGCCAGCAGTTCGACTAGCGGCACAGATACGCAGTATTTT

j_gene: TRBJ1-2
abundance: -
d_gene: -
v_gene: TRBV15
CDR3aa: CATSRDKTAYGYTF
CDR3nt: TGTGCCACCAGCAGAGATAAAACGGCCTATGGCTACACCTTC

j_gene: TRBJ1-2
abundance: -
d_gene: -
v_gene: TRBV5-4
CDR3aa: CASSSVGGYTF
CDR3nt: TGTGCCAGCAGCTCGGTGGGTGGCTACACCTTC

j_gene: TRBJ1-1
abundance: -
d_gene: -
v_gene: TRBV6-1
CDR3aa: CASSELGIANTEAFF
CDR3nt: TGTGCCAGCAGTGAACTGGGAATTGCGAACACTGAAGCTTTCTTT

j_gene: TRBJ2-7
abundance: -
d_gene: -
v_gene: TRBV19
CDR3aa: CASSIWGTAARDEQYF
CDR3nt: TGTGCCAGTAGTATCTGGGGCACCGCAGCTCGGGACGAGCAGTACTTC

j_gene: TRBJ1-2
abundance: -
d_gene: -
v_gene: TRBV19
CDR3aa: CASSWYYGYTF
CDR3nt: TGTGCCAGTAGTTGGTACTATGGCTACACCTTC

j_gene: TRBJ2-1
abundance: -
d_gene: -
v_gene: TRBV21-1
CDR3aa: CASSKHNSGGYNEQFF
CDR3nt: TGTGCCAGCAGCAAACATAATAGCGGGGGCTACAATGAGCAGTTCTTC

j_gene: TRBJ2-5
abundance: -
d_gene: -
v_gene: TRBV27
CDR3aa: CASSFHPAKETQYF
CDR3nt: TGTGCCAGCAGTTTCCATCCGGCAAAAGAGACCCAGTACTTC

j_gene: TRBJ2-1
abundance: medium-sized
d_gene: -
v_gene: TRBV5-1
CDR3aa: CASSPGGDEQFF
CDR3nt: TGCGCCAGCAGCCCGGGTGGAGATGAGCAGTTCTTC

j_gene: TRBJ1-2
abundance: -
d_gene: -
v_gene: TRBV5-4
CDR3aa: CASSTTALGGYTF
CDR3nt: TGTGCCAGCAGCACCACCGCCTTGGGCGGCTACACCTTC

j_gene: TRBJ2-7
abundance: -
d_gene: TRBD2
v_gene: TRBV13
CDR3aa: CASSFGTSGGRYEQYF
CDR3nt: TGTGCCAGCAGCTTCGGGACTAGCGGGGGGAGGTACGAGCAGTACTTC